Sequencing of this T cell receptor (beta chain) was carried out in a study of blood T cells in healthy people across ages. Germline CDR1 reads DFQATT; CDR2 reads SNEGSKA (reference sequence). The trim removed 0 bases at V and 7 bases at J, leaving 5 bases unmatched. The CDR3 has 14 amino acids. Then a second PCR, running roughly 7 to 11 cycles, was carried out with a sample-barcoded 5' primer and a J-beta primer mix. TCRdb reprocessed the 5' RACE reads with MiXCR, giving one entry per CDR3 protein. The sample records around 820,000 distinct CDR3 sequences, around 25% being singletons. Separately, the same data were catalogued under a study of T cells of mothers and their children.

Sequences were obtained from blood. This clonotype was sampled from a boy between 10 and 17 years old in good health. This sequence joins TRBV20-1 and TRBJ2-4; 8 bases match TRBD2. CDR3 in amino acids: CSARDPGGRNIQYF. CDR3 sequence (DNA): TGCAGTGCTAGAGATCCGGGAGGGAGGAACATTCAGTACTTC.